These T cell receptor beta chains were read from a single sample in a study of chemoradiotherapy in HPV16-positive cancers. TCRdb keeps only in-frame clones here, not all; method: immunoSEQ multiplex PCR. The sample records approximately 30,000 clones, approximately 90% being singletons. Sequencing was performed on blood, taken from a patient who underwent chemoradiotherapy. The receptors shown here come from a human donor with HPV-associated anogenital cancer. CDR3s include the opening cysteine and the closing phenylalanine or tryptophan. D genes are given only for firm matches.

.	TRBV19	TRBJ1-6	CASSIRGGYYNSPLHF
.	TRBV6-1	TRBJ1-2	CASSVESGYTF
.	TRBV10-3	TRBJ2-3	CAIRRGTSTDTQYF
TRBD2	TRBV14	TRBJ2-7	CASSQGGGRYEQYF
.	TRBV12-5	TRBJ2-2	CASAVQATGELFF
.	TRBV2	TRBJ1-1	CASSVRKDTEAFF
.	TRBV6-5	TRBJ1-2	CASRRPGNYGYTF
.	TRBV11-3	TRBJ2-3	CASSLGSRLGPTDTQYF
TRBD1	TRBV7-6	TRBJ1-1	CASSSRQGSEAFF
.	TRBV5-4	TRBJ2-3	CASSLDTGFDTQYF
.	TRBV30	TRBJ1-6	CAWSVGNSPLHF
.	TRBV11-2	TRBJ2-5	CASSRGNGETQYF
.	TRBV27	TRBJ1-2	CASRPRANYGYTF
TRBD1	TRBV10-3	TRBJ2-2	CAIRRTGSTGELFF
TRBD1	TRBV5-1	TRBJ2-6	CASSGAGGAGANVLTF
.	TRBV19	TRBJ1-1	CASRALSGGTEAFF
.	TRBV5-1	TRBJ2-1	CASSLGAGNNEQFF
.	TRBV27	TRBJ2-2	CASSPLSGGPGELFF
.	TRBV5-1	TRBJ1-5	CASSLVAGAGQPQHF
TRBD2	TRBV11-3	TRBJ2-3	CASSTGGGYTDTQYF
TRBD1	TRBV19	TRBJ1-2	CASSETGDLGYTF
.	TRBV7-2	TRBJ2-3	CASSLEGLATDTQYF
.	TRBV28	TRBJ2-1	CASSSHQGGEQFF
.	TRBV13	TRBJ2-7	CASSFQAGAAEQYF
TRBD1	TRBV7-2	TRBJ1-4	CASSSWTGPNEKLFF
.	TRBV5-4	TRBJ1-1	CASSLEDFREAFF
.	TRBV6-6	TRBJ1-3	CASSGAGNTIYF
.	TRBV10-3	TRBJ1-2	CAISDADIYYGYTF
.	TRBV27	TRBJ2-7	CASSLSRDSHEQYF
TRBD2	TRBV5-1	TRBJ2-5	CASSFGSRGDQETQYF
TRBD1	TRBV14	TRBJ2-3	CASSGGDRVWADTQYF
.	TRBV29-1	.	CSVEIVSPNRIDYEQYF
.	TRBV19	TRBJ1-5	CASSKGLNGGQPQHF
.	TRBV4-3	TRBJ2-7	CASSGTRGSYEQYF
.	TRBV14	TRBJ2-6	CASSPAGANVLTF
.	TRBV25-1	TRBJ1-1	CASSQGWTEAFF
TRBD2	TRBV11-2	TRBJ2-1	CASRRLAGDNEQFF
.	TRBV11-2	TRBJ1-3	CASSLPPNTIYF
.	TRBV2	TRBJ1-5	CASSEADGGNQPRHF
.	TRBV28	TRBJ2-7	CASRRLSVYEQYF
TRBD1	TRBV6-1	TRBJ1-1	CASWDRVSEAFF
.	TRBV23-1	TRBJ1-1	CASSQSQGFLNTEAFF
.	TRBV7-2	TRBJ1-6	CASSFPVPASPLHF
TRBD1	TRBV2	TRBJ1-5	CASSGGQYNQPQHF
.	TRBV27	TRBJ1-6	CASSWGSSYNSPLHF
TRBD1	TRBV2	TRBJ2-3	CASNTGQGLDTDTQYF
.	TRBV7-9	TRBJ1-1	CASSLDRIEAFF
.	TRBV9	TRBJ2-1	CASSVRGATRNEQFF
.	TRBV7-6	TRBJ2-1	CASSSTGFSYNEQFF
TRBD1	TRBV27	TRBJ2-5	CASSLIWARGQETQYF
.	TRBV28	TRBJ2-7	CASRFLGAGGYYEQYF
TRBD1	TRBV5-1	TRBJ2-5	CASSLMGQYQETQYF
TRBD1	TRBV2	TRBJ1-3	CASTGDSSRNTIYF
.	TRBV18	TRBJ1-2	CASSPSGGTSYGYTF
.	TRBV7-2	TRBJ2-7	CASSLSVEQYF
.	TRBV9	TRBJ2-3	CASSVGWIGTDTQYF
.	TRBV2	TRBJ1-4	CASKQEGGNNEKLFF
.	TRBV7-7	TRBJ2-5	CASSLGSWETQYF
TRBD2	TRBV7-8	TRBJ2-5	CASSLVSGIAGFGETQYF